What follows are 11 T cell receptor beta chains derived from one specimen sequenced in a study of blood T cells in healthy people across ages. With a J-beta primer mix and a sample-barcoded 5' primer, a second PCR ran about 7 to 12 cycles. TCRdb ran MiXCR on the 5' RACE reads and lists one entry per CDR3 protein. The data show about 830,000 distinct CDR3 sequences, around two thirds seen once. Sequenced input: blood. The receptor set was obtained from a man aged 25-45 years in good health.

This chain uses TRBV5-6 with TRBJ2-7; D may be TRBD1 (5 bases). Trimming stripped 5 bases from V and 1 base from J, with 19 bases between. This CDR3 comprises 16 residues. CDR1 is SGHDT and CDR2 is YYEEEE in the germline V gene. The CDR3 region is CASSFAGKRSSYEQYF. DNA for the CDR3: TGTGCCAGCAGTTTCGCAGGGAAACGGAGTTCCTACGAGCAGTACTTC.

This clonotype was counted only a few times. The chain combines TRBV5-1 with TRBJ1-6; TRBD1 matches 9 bases. Per germline, CDR1 SGHRS and CDR2 YFSETQ. The V and J ends lost 4 bases and 10 bases, in that order; junction bases with no gene match: 6. The CDR3 has 14 residues. The CDR3 region is CASSVGQGGSPLHF. CDR3 DNA sequence: TGCGCCAGCAGCGTGGGACAGGGTGGATCACCCCTCCACTTT.

The rearrangement joins TRBV4-1 to TRBJ2-4; D unresolved. Looked up from germline, CDR1 is MGHRA and CDR2 is YSYEKL. V was clipped by 1 base and J by 0 bases, with 10 bases between them. This CDR3 region has 16 residues. The CDR3 sequence is CASSQGIWRAKNIQYF. Written as DNA, the CDR3 is TGCGCCAGCAGCCAAGGGATTTGGAGAGCCAAAAACATTCAGTACTTC.

The chain employs TRBV9 and TRBJ1-4, with 10 nucleotides matching TRBD1. Germline assignment: CDR1 SGDLS and CDR2 YYNGEE. The V gene end was trimmed by 0 bases and the J gene end by 7 bases; junction bases not matched to a gene: 9. The CDR3 has 17 amino acids. The CDR3 sequence: CASSVGVTGGAGEKLFF. The CDR3 nucleotides read TGTGCCAGCAGCGTAGGAGTGACAGGGGGCGCGGGTGAAAAACTGTTTTTT.

The rearrangement uses TRBV29-1 and TRBJ2-1; 8 bases map to TRBD2. The CDR3 contains 13 residues. Germline CDR1 is SQVTM and CDR2 is ANQGSEA. The V and J ends lost 4 bases and 4 bases, in that order; junction bases with no gene match: 3. This chain's CDR3 is CSVGGGNYNEQFF. DNA for the CDR3: TGCAGCGTTGGCGGGGGGAATTACAATGAGCAGTTCTTC.

The rearrangement links TRBV30 to TRBJ1-5; D possibly corresponds to TRBD1 (5 bases). CDR1 and CDR2 (germline): GTSNPN, SVGIG (reference sequence). V was clipped by 0 bases and J by 0 bases, with 15 bases between them. The CDR3 runs 17 residues. The CDR3 here is CAWSVHSGAYSNQPQHF. DNA of the CDR3: TGTGCCTGGAGTGTACATAGTGGGGCTTATAGCAATCAGCCCCAGCATTTT.

The V and J genes are TRBV9 and TRBJ2-7; perhaps TRBD2 as D (6 bases). The CDR3 loop spans 14 amino acids. Germline lookup yields CDR1 SGDLS and CDR2 YYNGEE. V was cut by 0 bases and J by 3 bases, with 10 bases left in between. The CDR3 reads CASSVAVGGYEQYF. The CDR3 DNA sequence: TGTGCCAGCAGCGTAGCGGTGGGAGGCTACGAGCAGTACTTC.

The chain recombines TRBV20-1 with TRBJ2-5, with D possibly TRBD1 on 6 matching bases. The length of the CDR3 is 15 residues. Germline V gene sequence: CDR1 DFQATT, CDR2 SNEGSKA (reference sequence). Trimming took off 5 bases at V and 3 bases at J, with 19 bases between the two ends. The CDR3 nucleotides are TGCAGTGCTGGTACTGCCGGGACATTAAAAGAGACCCAGTACTTC. Translation gives CSAGTAGTLKETQYF.

The chain couples TRBV28 to TRBJ2-5; D gene uncertain. The germline V and J ends were trimmed by 5 bases and 4 bases, with 11 bases remaining between them. Germline CDR1 is MDHEN and CDR2 is SYDVKM. The CDR3 extends over 13 amino acids. The CDR3 DNA is TGTGCCAGCAGTCCAACCCGGAGAGAGACCCAGTACTTC. It codes for CASSPTRRETQYF.

V and J are TRBV30 and TRBJ2-7; 7 bases are a match to TRBD2. The junction had 9 bases not matched to a gene; V was cut back by 1 base and J by 0 bases. This CDR3 has 16 amino acids. The germline V gene encodes CDR1 GTSNPN and CDR2 SVGIG (reference sequence). The CDR3 DNA sequence: TGTGCCTGGAGTGGGGATGGGCGGGGGTACTCCTACGAGCAGTACTTC. Protein sequence: CAWSGDGRGYSYEQYF. The full variable domain, rest sourced from reference TRBV30 and TRBJ2-7, is SQTIHQWPATLVQPVGSPLSLECTVEGTSNPNLYWYRQAAGRGLQLLFYSVGIGQISSEVPQNLSASRPQDRQFILSSKKLLLSDSGFYLCAWSGDGRGYSYEQYFGPGTRLTVT.

The V call is TRBV24-1, the J call TRBJ2-3; D is possibly TRBD2 (6 bases). Germline CDR1 is KGHDR and CDR2 is SFDVKD. CDR3 length: 15 residues. Trimming took 10 bases from V and 4 from J, leaving 20 bases between them. The CDR3 coding sequence is TGTGCCACATCACCGGGACTTCGGGGTTCAGATACGCAGTATTTT. Translating it yields CATSPGLRGSDTQYF.